This T cell receptor beta chain emerged from a study of T cells in Graves' hyperthyroidism and ophthalmopathy. Trimming cost V 5 bases and J 8 bases; bases outside gene matches: 11. Germline V gene data show CDR1 as DFQATT and CDR2 as SNEGSKA (reference sequence). This CDR3 has 13 amino acids. Turning to this clonotype: What it binds is not known.

Findings and limits, study-wide: Most expanded thyroid clonotypes above 0.001 recurred in blood. With a median lead of roughly 6.8 months before onset, the model predicted ophthalmopathy.

RNA transcripts served as the template for amplifying TCR beta CDR3 regions. HTBI primers were employed in a first-round RT-PCR of the TCR CDR3. TCRdb analysed the multiplex PCR reads with MiXCR anew, one entry per CDR3 protein. The sample contains roughly 570,000 distinct CDR3 sequences, about 45% of which appear only once. The V gene is TRBV20-1, the J gene TRBJ1-2; 7 bases are shared with TRBD1. Sequenced sample: peripheral blood or thyroid tissue (not recorded which). The TCR originated in an adult woman with Graves' disease, either hyperthyroidism or ophthalmopathy (not recorded which). CDR3 residues: CSAWTGQEVGYTF. The CDR3 bases are TGCAGTGCTTGGACAGGCCAAGAAGTAGGCTACACCTTC.